A single sample is the source of the 2 T cell receptor beta chains below, sequenced in a study of blood T cells in healthy people across ages. With a J-beta primer mix and a sample-barcoded 5' primer, a second PCR ran about 7 to 12 cycles. In TCRdb, the 5' RACE reads were re-called with MiXCR into one record per CDR3 protein. The profile shows some 900,000 distinct CDR3 sequences, around 46% of them singletons. The sample was blood. These receptors all come from a man aged 30 to 45 in good health.

J is TRBJ1-1 and V is TRBV7-2; D is perhaps TRBD1 (6 bases). The CDR3 loop spans 17 amino acids. Deletions cut 5 bases from V and 1 base from J, with 20 bases between. From germline, CDR1 is SGHTA and CDR2 FQGNSA. CDR3: CASSRRGQVPSNTEAFF. CDR3 nucleotides: TGTGCCAGCAGCCGACGGGGGCAGGTCCCCTCGAACACTGAAGCTTTCTTT.

The chain uses TRBV20-1 and TRBJ2-3; 10 bases line up with TRBD2. CDR1 DFQATT and CDR2 SNEGSKA come from the germline V gene (reference sequence). The CDR3 consists of 15 residues. The trim removed 5 bases at V and 4 bases at J, leaving 9 bases unmatched. The CDR3 DNA sequence: TGCAGTGCTCCTCTAGCGGGGGTTAGTGCAGATACGCAGTATTTT. Translating it yields CSAPLAGVSADTQYF.